The source of this T cell receptor beta chain is a study of blood T cell repertoires in COVID-19. Study-wide context: COVID-19 samples, acute and convalescent, were from the United States, Italy and Spain. T cells, B-cell-depleted T cells, or PBMCs supplied cDNA or gDNA.

In the original analysis: The assay estimated nucleated cells by amplifying reference gene primers. The repertoire was sequenced with immunoSEQ multiplex PCR; TCRdb's copy has only in-frame clones and lacks some. V and J calls and clone size are those listed in that table; D and trimming were worked out from the DNA. Among about 88,000 clones listed, 70% to 90% were seen once. The sample taken for sequencing was peripheral blood. The TCR was taken from a woman between 70 and 85 years old with acute or convalescent COVID-19.

The CDR3, as DNA: TGCGCCAGCAGGTGGACTCCGAACACCGGGGAGCTGTTTTTT. It is translated as CASRWTPNTGELFF. The rearrangement links TRBV5-1 to TRBJ2-2, with D perhaps TRBD2 (5 bases). V gave up 5 bases and J gave up 0 bases, with 8 bases separating them. Germline values: CDR1 SGHRS, CDR2 YFSETQ. The length of the CDR3 is 14 residues.